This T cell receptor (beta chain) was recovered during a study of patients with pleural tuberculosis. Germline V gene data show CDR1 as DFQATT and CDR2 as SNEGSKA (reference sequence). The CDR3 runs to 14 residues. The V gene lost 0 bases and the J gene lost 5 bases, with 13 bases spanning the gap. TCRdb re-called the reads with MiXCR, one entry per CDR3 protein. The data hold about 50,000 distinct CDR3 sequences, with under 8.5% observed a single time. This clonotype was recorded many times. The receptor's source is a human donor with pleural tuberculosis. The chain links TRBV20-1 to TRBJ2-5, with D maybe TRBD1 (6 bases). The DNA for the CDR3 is TGCAGTGCTAGAGATCGCCCTACAGGGGAGACCCAGTACTTC. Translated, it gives CSARDRPTGETQYF.